A selection of T cell receptor beta chains follows, all from one sample in a study of regulatory T cells in long-lasting Graves disease. TCRdb passed the multiplex PCR reads through MiXCR, listing each CDR3 protein once. Of approximately 540,000 distinct CDR3 sequences detected, more than 10% appear once; the ten largest clones hold about 8.3%. These records were also assigned to another study, of T cells in Graves' hyperthyroidism and ophthalmopathy.

The sequenced sample was peripheral blood mononuclear cells (PBMCs), obtained at new diagnosis, from a patient treated with antithyroid drugs. The receptor source for this set is a woman aged 25 to 39 with Graves disease. Both conserved end residues are part of each CDR3. Fields, in order: J gene, clone size, V gene, D gene, CDR3 DNA, CDR3 protein. The D gene is left open where the match is weak. Clone size is not always given. Where it is, it says once, few, many or a class for expanded clones.

>TRBJ1-1|many|TRBV7-9|NA
TGTGCCAGCAGCTTCCGAGGGGGTATGAACACTGAAGCTTTCTTT
CASSFRGGMNTEAFF
>TRBJ1-5|many|TRBV30|NA
TGTGCCTGGAGTGTTCAGGGCGGCAATCAGCCCCAGCATTTT
CAWSVQGGNQPQHF
>TRBJ2-1|many|TRBV7-3|TRBD2
TGTGCCAGCAGCTTGGGCACTAGCGGGGACAGATACAATGAGCAGTTCTTC
CASSLGTSGDRYNEQFF
>TRBJ2-2|many|TRBV7-6|NA
TGTGCCACCCGGGGTGCTCTTACTGGAGGATCGAACACCGGGGAGCTGTTTTTT
CATRGALTGGSNTGELFF
>TRBJ1-1|many|TRBV5-4|NA
TGTGCCAGCAGCTTCGGAGGTGACACTGAAGCTTTCTTT
CASSFGGDTEAFF
>TRBJ2-2|many|TRBV27|TRBD2
TGTGCCAGCAGTCAATCGGGACTAGCGACAGGCCGGGAGCTGTTTTTT
CASSQSGLATGRELFF
>TRBJ2-2|many|TRBV29-1|NA
TGCAGCGTTTGGTCTCAGGGCGGGGAGCTGTTTTTT
CSVWSQGGELFF
>TRBJ2-1|many|TRBV24-1|TRBD2
TGTGCCACCAGTTGGACTAGCGGGAGCAATGAGCAGTTCTTC
CATSWTSGSNEQFF
>TRBJ1-2|NA|TRBV12-3/TRBV12-4|NA
TGTGCCAGCAGCCCAACAGGGTTGCGGGGCTACACCTTC
CASSPTGLRGYTF
>TRBJ2-1|few|TRBV7-2|TRBD2
TGTGCCAGCAGCTTAGTAGCGGGCGGTAGTTATGAGCAGTTCTTC
CASSLVAGGSYEQFF
>TRBJ2-5|many|TRBV28|NA
TGTGCCAGCAGTTTATGGGGGCGCGGGGAGACCCAGTACTTC
CASSLWGRGETQYF
>TRBJ1-5|many|TRBV6-2/TRBV6-3|NA
TGTGCCAGCAGTTACTCCGACCTGGGTCAGCCCCAGCATTTT
CASSYSDLGQPQHF
>TRBJ1-1|many|TRBV12-3/TRBV12-4|NA
TGTGCCAGCAGCTCCGTTGGGGGCTTGAACACTGAAGCTTTCTTT
CASSSVGGLNTEAFF
>TRBJ2-2|many|TRBV11-2|TRBD2
TGTGCCAGCAGCCGACTAGCGGGAGGGCTGACCGGGGAGCTGTTTTTT
CASSRLAGGLTGELFF